These 25 T cell receptor beta chains were sequenced from one sample in a study of shared clonotypes between healthy human individuals. Repertoires were generated with immunoSEQ multiplex PCR, while TCRdb's copy carries only in-frame clones and drops some. Of some 380,000 clones detected, about 96% appear once; the ten largest clones hold about 0.32%. Sequencing was carried out using memory CD8+ T cells sorted from blood. The subset is: CD45RO+ cells pooled with CCR7-negative TemRA cells. These receptors were obtained from a man aged 25-45 years in good health.

This clone has just one count. This chain uses TRBV19 with TRBJ2-7; weak D call: TRBD2 (6 bases). The CDR3 covers 15 residues. V was pared by 3 bases and J by 3 bases, with 15 bases between. Per the germline V gene, CDR1 is LNHDA and CDR2 is SQIVND (reference sequence). CDR3 protein: CASSIARGRNYEQYF. The CDR3 nucleotides are TGTGCCAGTAGTATTGCAAGAGGGAGGAACTACGAGCAGTACTTC.

This chain connects TRBV29-1 to TRBJ2-4; 13 bases map to TRBD2. Germline lookup yields CDR1 SQVTM and CDR2 ANQGSEA. The CDR3 extends over 16 amino acids. Trimming took 7 bases from V and 0 from J; bases not matched to a gene: 6. CDR3 residues: CSAGLAGARAKNIQYF. DNA for the CDR3: TGCAGCGCTGGACTAGCGGGAGCAAGAGCCAAAAACATTCAGTACTTC.

The genes are TRBV5-1 and TRBJ1-2; D is undetermined. The CDR3 contains 15 residues. V was shortened by 0 bases and J by 4 bases, with 13 bases between the two germline ends. The germline gives CDR1 SGHRS, CDR2 YFSETQ. The CDR3 region has the DNA TGCGCCAGCAGCTTGGGCGGGCAGTTCGCCTATGGCTACACCTTC. Amino acid sequence: CASSLGGQFAYGYTF. The full variable domain, rest sourced from reference TRBV5-1 and TRBJ1-2, is KAGVTQTPRYLIKTRGQQVTLSCSPISGHRSVSWYQQTPGQGLQFLFEYFSETQRNKGNFPGRFSGRQFSNSRSEMNVSTLELGDSALYLCASSLGGQFAYGYTFGSGTRLTVV.

This clone was recorded only once. V is TRBV7-8 and J is TRBJ2-7, with a weak D call TRBD1 (5 bases). V gave up 1 base and J gave up 10 bases, with 14 bases separating them. CDR1 is SGHVS, CDR2 FQNEAQ, per germline. This CDR3 contains 13 residues. For the CDR3, the DNA is TGTGCCAGCAGCTTAGTCGTTGAGCAGGGTCAGTACTTC. It specifies CASSLVVEQGQYF.

This clone has just one count. This chain connects TRBV2 to TRBJ1-3, with TRBD1 identical over 7 bases. The junction had 5 bases not matched to a gene; V was cut back by 6 bases and J by 0 bases. Germline loops: CDR1 SNHLY, CDR2 FYNNEI. The CDR3 totals 15 residues. CDR3 residues: CASSPQGTSGNTIYF. The CDR3 DNA is TGTGCCAGCAGCCCACAGGGGACCTCTGGAAACACCATATATTTT.

The chain has TRBV4-2 and TRBJ2-1; D is unclear. CDR3 size: 12 residues. The germline V gene has CDR1 LGHNA and CDR2 YNFKEQ. Trimming pared 6 bases from V and 9 bases from J, leaving 12 bases between. This CDR3 reads CASRPQKGEQFF. The CDR3 coding sequence is TGTGCCAGCAGACCACAGAAGGGTGAGCAGTTCTTC.

This clone is a singleton in its sample. J is TRBJ1-2 and V is TRBV11-2; 7 positions match TRBD1. The CDR3 has 14 residues. CDR1 and CDR2 (germline): SGHAT, FQNNGV. J gave up 5 bases and V 6 bases, and 9 bases lay outside the gene matches. The CDR3 sequence is CASSRSGQAYGYTF. The DNA for the CDR3 is TGTGCCAGCAGTCGCTCTGGACAGGCATATGGCTACACCTTC.

This clone was observed once. The CDR3 here is CASTGGPRPYGYTF. CDR3 sequence (DNA): TGCGCCAGCACAGGGGGTCCGAGGCCCTATGGCTACACCTTC. The V gene is TRBV5-1, the J gene TRBJ1-2, with 7 nucleotides matching TRBD1. V trimming: 6 bases; J trimming: 4 bases; junction bases outside the gene matches: 9. Germline V gene lookup returns CDR1 SGHRS and CDR2 YFSETQ. The CDR3 covers 14 residues.

This clone came up once. This sequence joins TRBV6-1 and TRBJ2-2; no clear D. CDR1 and CDR2 (germline): MNHNS, SASEGT. V lost 8 bases and J lost 8, with 12 bases in between. This CDR3 is built from 12 residues. CDR3 loop: CASPGLGGELFF. The CDR3 DNA reads as TGTGCCAGCCCAGGCCTGGGAGGGGAGCTGTTTTTT.

The genes are TRBV6-1 and TRBJ2-7, with TRBD1 matching over 7 bases. Germline V CDR1 and CDR2: MNHNS, SASEGT. There are 12 residues in the CDR3. The J segment lost 3 bases and the V segment lost 8 bases, leaving 4 bases of the junction unmatched. CDR3 residues: CASYPGGYEQYF. The CDR3 bases are TGTGCCAGCTATCCAGGGGGCTACGAGCAGTACTTC.

The chain carries TRBV5-6 and TRBJ2-5; 7 nucleotides align to TRBD1. This CDR3 is 15 amino acids long. CDR1 and CDR2 from the germline V gene are SGHDT and YYEEEE. Trimming at V came to 4 bases and at J to 1 base, leaving 7 bases not matched to a gene. The CDR3 here is CASSNRDRAQETQYF. In DNA, the CDR3 is TGTGCCAGCAGCAACCGCGACAGGGCCCAAGAGACCCAGTACTTC.

This clone occurred once. V gene TRBV19 combines with J gene TRBJ2-1; weak D call: TRBD1 (7 bases). Germline CDR1 LNHDA, CDR2 SQIVND (reference sequence). Between the trimmed V and J ends, which lost 7 bases and 7 bases, there was a span of 17 bases. The CDR3 totals 14 residues. CDR3 region: CASTARGAGNEQFF. The CDR3 nucleotides are TGTGCCAGTACCGCCAGGGGGGCGGGGAATGAGCAGTTCTTC.

The chain links TRBV30 to TRBJ1-5; the D is unclear. Germline values: CDR1 GTSNPN, CDR2 SVGIG (reference sequence). This CDR3 has 13 amino acids. The ends were cut back, 0 bases at V and 4 bases at J, with 7 bases in the middle. This CDR3 is CAWSVSVNQPQHF. CDR3 in DNA: TGTGCCTGGAGTGTCTCGGTGAATCAGCCCCAGCATTTT.

A note on this clone: Mismatch with germline at one junction end may stem from a read error. The chain carries TRBV5-8 and TRBJ1-1; D perhaps matches TRBD1 (6 bases). Germline V gives CDR1 SGHTS, CDR2 YDEGEE. This CDR3 region has 13 residues. Here the CDR3 DNA reads TGTGTCAGCAGCCCGGTAGGGGGGACTGAAGCTTTCTTT. Its translation is CVSSPVGGTEAFF.

As for this clone: Other DNA sequences within the sample encode an identical CDR3. The CDR3 DNA follows: TGTGCCAGCAGGGGGACAGATACGCAGTATTTT. As protein: CASRGTDTQYF. The chain has TRBV2 and TRBJ2-3; D unclear. The CDR3 runs to 11 residues. In germline, CDR1 is SNHLY, CDR2 FYNNEI. Trimming removed 6 bases from V and 3 bases from J, with 4 bases in between.

J is TRBJ2-3 and V is TRBV5-1; D gene ambiguous. The V end was cut by 2 bases, the J end by 0 bases, with 10 bases between. This CDR3 region has 15 residues. CDR1 and CDR2 (germline): SGHRS, YFSETQ. CDR3 protein: CASSFQGSSTDTQYF. In DNA form, the CDR3 reads TGCGCCAGCAGCTTTCAAGGGTCTAGCACAGATACGCAGTATTTT.

The chain employs TRBV2 and TRBJ1-5, with D perhaps TRBD1 (5 bases). The CDR3 has 13 amino acids. V gave up 1 base and J gave up 4 bases, with 5 bases separating them. CDR1 is SNHLY, CDR2 FYNNEI, per germline. CDR3 sequence (DNA): TGTGCCAGCAGTGAAGAGGGGAATCAGCCCCAGCATTTT. Amino acids: CASSEEGNQPQHF.

The rearrangement uses TRBV6-5 and TRBJ1-2; D gene ambiguous. There are 16 residues in the CDR3. V was shortened by 2 bases and J by 1 base, with 14 bases between the two germline ends. The germline V gene has CDR1 MNHEY and CDR2 SVGAGI. In nucleotides, the CDR3 is TGTGCCAGCAGTTACGCCTCGGGCCACCTTAACTATGGCTACACCTTC. This gives the protein CASSYASGHLNYGYTF.

This sequence joins TRBV28 and TRBJ2-4, with 9 bases matching TRBD2. Germline V gives CDR1 MDHEN, CDR2 SYDVKM. The CDR3 has 19 amino acids. Trimming removed 4 bases from V and 8 bases from J; junction bases left unmatched: 21. The CDR3 loop reads CASSSPKRDTQREVDIQYF. The CDR3 DNA sequence: TGTGCCAGCAGTTCGCCCAAAAGGGATACCCAGCGGGAGGTGGACATTCAGTACTTC.

The chain joins TRBV30 to TRBJ2-7; weak D call: TRBD2 (5 bases). This CDR3 is built from 13 residues. Germline CDR1 and CDR2: GTSNPN and SVGIG (reference sequence). Deletions cut 3 bases from V and 6 bases from J, with 15 bases between. The CDR3 reads CAWRNAAGSEQYF. In DNA, the CDR3 is TGTGCCTGGAGGAACGCCGCTGGGAGCGAGCAGTACTTC.

This chain links TRBV9 with TRBJ2-7; D is possibly TRBD1 or TRBD2 (5 bases each). The V end lost 0 bases, the J end lost 2 bases, and 9 bases lay between the germline ends. The CDR3 loop spans 14 amino acids. Looked up from germline, CDR1 is SGDLS and CDR2 is YYNGEE. This CDR3 reads CASSVGLGAYEQYF. As DNA, the CDR3 is TGTGCCAGCAGCGTAGGGCTGGGGGCCTACGAGCAGTACTTC.

The chain is built from TRBV4-1 and TRBJ1-4; 9 bases line up with TRBD1. The CDR3 length is 14 residues. V dropped 5 bases and J dropped 7; count of bases not matched to a gene: 5. Per the germline V gene, CDR1 is MGHRA and CDR2 is YSYEKL. The CDR3 DNA sequence: TGCGCCAGCAGCACCGGGACAGGGTTTGAAAAACTGTTTTTT. Amino acid sequence: CASSTGTGFEKLFF.

To note about this clone: Other DNA sequences in this specimen translate into the identical CDR3. The J gene is TRBJ1-1, the V gene TRBV5-6; D might be TRBD1 (5 bases). In germline, CDR1 is SGHDT, CDR2 YYEEEE. There are 15 residues in the CDR3. The V and J ends lost 1 base and 0 bases respectively, with 10 bases between them. CDR3 loop: CASSLLGRLNTEAFF. Written as DNA, the CDR3 is TGTGCCAGCAGCTTGTTGGGACGGCTGAACACTGAAGCTTTCTTT.

The rearrangement links TRBV30 to TRBJ2-5; D may be TRBD2 (6 bases). The germline gives CDR1 GTSNPN, CDR2 SVGIG (reference sequence). The CDR3 consists of 16 residues. V dropped 3 bases and J dropped 2 bases, with 19 bases sitting between them. Here the CDR3 reads CAWSGSGTPWQETQYF. CDR3 nucleotides: TGTGCCTGGAGCGGATCCGGGACTCCATGGCAAGAGACCCAGTACTTC.

This clone was counted a few times. This chain uses TRBV28 with TRBJ1-5, with D perhaps TRBD1 (6 bases). The CDR3 loop spans 15 amino acids. V lost 3 bases and J lost 3, with 12 bases in between. The germline V gene encodes CDR1 MDHEN and CDR2 SYDVKM. The CDR3 reads CASSLGAGANQPQHF. In DNA form, the CDR3 reads TGTGCCAGCAGTTTGGGGGCAGGGGCCAATCAGCCCCAGCATTTT.